The 14 T cell receptor beta chains below all came from one sample that was sequenced in a study of cytomegalovirus exposure and HLA in healthy donors. Amplification used 60 Vbeta primers and 13 Jbeta primers. The protocol was immunoSEQ multiplex PCR, while the TCRdb copy is restricted to in-frame clones and leaves out a portion. Among under 200,000 clones, approximately 71% were seen once, and the ten largest hold around 7.7%. Sequencing used PBMCs. The receptors were sampled from a woman in her thirties or forties in good health and CMV-seropositive.

This rearrangement joins TRBV7-6 to TRBJ2-2, with D unresolved. V was trimmed by 1 base and J by 4 bases, leaving 7 bases between them. CDR1 is SGHVS, CDR2 FNYEAQ, per germline. The CDR3 is made up of 14 amino acids. CDR3: CASSLGAITGELFF. The CDR3, as DNA: TGTGCCAGCAGCTTAGGAGCGATCACCGGGGAGCTGTTTTTT.

The rearrangement links TRBV28 to TRBJ2-7, with D possibly matching TRBD2 (6 bases). The V end lost 7 bases, the J end lost 1 base, and 14 bases lay between the germline ends. Per germline, CDR1 MDHEN and CDR2 SYDVKM. The CDR3 covers 14 residues. The DNA for the CDR3 is TGTGCCAGCACCGCCATGGGACTTTCCTACGAGCAGTACTTC. Translating gives CASTAMGLSYEQYF.

This clone was detected only once. The rearrangement uses TRBV10-3 and TRBJ2-5; TRBD2 is a possible D gene (7 bases). Gene TRBJ2-7 matches the end of the DNA better, so the J call may be wrong. This CDR3 region has 15 residues. The germline V gene encodes CDR1 ENHRY and CDR2 SYGVKD. CDR3 protein: CAISESATGGAEQYF. The CDR3 nucleotides read TGTGCCATCAGTGAGTCGGCGACGGGGGGCGCCGAGCAGTACTTC.

The chain couples TRBV11-2 to TRBJ2-5, with 7 positions matching TRBD2. CDR3 size: 16 residues. The V segment lost 5 bases and the J segment 2 bases; nucleotides outside the gene matches: 11. Germline-derived CDR1 and CDR2 are SGHAT and FQNNGV. The CDR3, as DNA: TGTGCCAGCAGCCCCCGTCCTACTAGCGAGCAAGAGACCCAGTACTTC. Protein sequence: CASSPRPTSEQETQYF.

The gene calls are TRBV6-1 and TRBJ1-2, with a tentative D call TRBD1 (6 bases). Germline V gene sequence: CDR1 MNHNS, CDR2 SASEGT. The V gene lost 2 bases and the J gene lost 5 bases, with 24 bases spanning the gap. CDR3 length equals 18 residues. CDR3 protein: CASSEKRGAGPSLYGYTF. The CDR3 DNA reads TGTGCCAGCAGTGAAAAGCGGGGGGCAGGGCCATCTTTGTATGGCTACACCTTC.

With regard to this clone: At one boundary the junction diverges from the germline segment, which might be a read error. The V call is TRBV7-9, the J call TRBJ2-5; the D is unclear. Looked up from germline, CDR1 is SEHNR and CDR2 is FQNEAQ (reference sequence). The CDR3 has 10 residues. CDR3 loop: CASAQRYVHF. CDR3 in DNA: TGTGCCAGCGCCCAGCGTTACGTACACTTC.

This clone was detected only a few times. The chain couples TRBV19 to TRBJ2-2, with 16 bases identical to TRBD2. Trimming at V came to 8 bases and at J to 7 bases, leaving 1 base not matched to a gene. The CDR3 covers 14 residues. Per the germline V gene, CDR1 is LNHDA and CDR2 is SQIVND (reference sequence). The CDR3 loop reads CASGTSGGGGELFF. CDR3 nucleotides: TGTGCCAGTGGGACTAGCGGGGGGGGCGGGGAGCTGTTTTTT.

The chain uses TRBV4-3 and TRBJ1-5; TRBD1 might be the D (5 bases). This CDR3 is 15 amino acids long. Germline CDR1 LGHNA, CDR2 YSLEER. Between the trimmed V and J ends, which lost 1 base and 0 bases, there was a span of 7 bases. CDR3 sequence (DNA): TGCGCCAGCAGCCAAGGACAGAATAGCAATCAGCCCCAGCATTTT. Encoded protein: CASSQGQNSNQPQHF.

The chain couples TRBV2 to TRBJ2-7; no firm D call. Trimming cost V 3 bases and J 5 bases, with 17 bases left between them. The CDR3 is 15 residues long. The V gene's germline CDR1 is SNHLY and CDR2 FYNNEI. The chain's CDR3 is CASSDPTGSKDEQYF. The CDR3 bases are TGTGCCAGCAGTGATCCTACCGGGTCAAAAGACGAGCAGTACTTC. The entire variable domain, with the rest obtained from reference TRBV2 and TRBJ2-7, is as follows: EPEVTQTPSHQVTQMGQEVILRCVPISNHLYFYWYRQILGQKVEFLVSFYNNEISEKSEIFDDQFSVERPDGSNFTLKIRSTKLEDSAMYFCASSDPTGSKDEQYFGPGTRLTVT.

The genes are TRBV29-1 and TRBJ2-7; 12 bases agree with TRBD2. Germline CDR1 SQVTM, CDR2 ANQGSEA. This CDR3 is built from 13 residues. Trimming removed 6 bases from V and 5 bases from J; junction bases left unmatched: 5. DNA for the CDR3: TGCAGCGTCCCGACTAGCGGGAGTGACGAGCAGTACTTC. The encoded protein is CSVPTSGSDEQYF.

The chain links TRBV6-1 to TRBJ1-1, with D possibly being TRBD1 (6 bases). Trimming removed 3 bases at V and 2 bases at J, with 19 bases between. This CDR3 spans 17 amino acids. The V gene's germline CDR1 is MNHNS and CDR2 SASEGT. In nucleotides, the CDR3 is TGTGCCAGCAGTGAGAGGGGACACGCCTCCACAAACACTGAAGCTTTCTTT. This codes for CASSERGHASTNTEAFF.

The chain recombines TRBV4-1 with TRBJ2-7, with 8 nucleotides matching TRBD2. This CDR3 is built from 14 residues. Trimming removed 8 bases from V and 5 bases from J; junction bases left unmatched: 11. Germline CDR1 is MGHRA and CDR2 is YSYEKL. CDR3 in amino acids: CASRPTGREDEQYF. Written as DNA, the CDR3 is TGCGCCAGCCGACCAACGGGGCGGGAGGACGAGCAGTACTTC.

The rearrangement joins TRBV5-1 to TRBJ2-7; TRBD1 agrees at 8 bases. In germline, CDR1 is SGHRS, CDR2 YFSETQ. This CDR3 region has 15 residues. With V trimmed by 5 bases and J by 6 bases, 13 bases remained unmatched. DNA for the CDR3: TGCGCCAGCAGTTCCCTCGGCAGGGGGCAATCCGAGCAGTACTTC. Amino acids: CASSSLGRGQSEQYF.

The chain links TRBV5-1 to TRBJ1-1; tentative D call: TRBD1 (5 bases). The CDR3 consists of 14 residues. V was cut by 4 bases and J by 0 bases, with 10 bases left in between. Germline V gene data show CDR1 as SGHRS and CDR2 as YFSETQ. CDR3 sequence reads: CASSRQTMNTEAFF. DNA of the CDR3: TGCGCCAGCAGCCGACAGACAATGAACACTGAAGCTTTCTTT.